This T cell receptor (beta chain) was obtained from a study of T cell repertoires in cytomegalovirus infection. At least ten counts were recorded for this clonotype. What it binds is unknown. The CDR3 is made up of 16 amino acids. The V end was cut by 5 bases, the J end by 6 bases, with 22 bases between. Germline V gives CDR1 SGHTA, CDR2 FQGNSA. Whole-study results and caveats: Pooled public TCR beta family frequency picked out CMV carriers with the relevant HLA. Predominance within the ex vivo response was attributable to HLA-C-restricted CMV-specific TCR beta clonotypes.

TCRdb re-analysed the reads in MiXCR, keeping a single row per CDR3 protein. The table has roughly 310,000 distinct CDR3 sequences, about a sixth seen once. The chain is built from TRBV7-2 and TRBJ1-1, with D perhaps TRBD1 (6 bases). The receptor was derived from a human donor in good health (CMV status not recorded). Some clones in this sample may be carry-over from other donors' samples. Sequencing input: PBMCs. The CDR3 is CASSQDRLGGSAEAFF. The CDR3 bases are TGTGCCAGCAGCCAAGACAGGTTGGGTGGTAGCGCTGAAGCTTTCTTT.